Listed here are 26 T cell receptor beta chains from one sample, sequenced in a study of technical replicates of blood from several donors. Profiled with immunoSEQ multiplex PCR; TCRdb holds only in-frame clones, not every one. This sample has tens of thousands of clones; 90% occur once, and the top ten carry roughly 4.5%. Source material: PBMCs. The receptors come from a human donor in good health. Some clones in this sample may be carry-over from other donors' samples.

The CDR3 region has the DNA TGTGCCTGGGGCTACGGGTCGGGGGGTGGCTACACCTTC. This encodes CAWGYGSGGGYTF. The genes are TRBV30 and TRBJ1-2, with a weak D call TRBD1 (5 bases). The V gene's germline CDR1 is GTSNPN and CDR2 SVGIG (reference sequence). The CDR3 loop spans 13 amino acids. Trimming took 5 bases from V and 7 from J, leaving 17 bases between them.

V is TRBV7-9 and J is TRBJ1-2, with 10 bases matching TRBD1. CDR1 and CDR2 (germline): SEHNR, FQNEAQ (reference sequence). The CDR3 sequence is 15 residues long. V trimming: 1 base; J trimming: 4 bases; junction bases outside the gene matches: 3. The CDR3 sequence: CASSLVGQGTYGYTF. The DNA for the CDR3 is TGTGCCAGCAGCTTAGTGGGACAGGGGACCTATGGCTACACCTTC.

V and J are TRBV7-3 and TRBJ1-2, with D possibly being TRBD1 (5 bases). CDR1 is SGHTA, CDR2 FQGTGA, per germline. Between the trimmed V and J ends, which lost 0 bases and 4 bases, there was a span of 12 bases. The CDR3 length is 15 residues. CDR3 in amino acids: CASSLTGGGSYGYTF. CDR3 sequence (DNA): TGTGCCAGCAGCTTAACGGGGGGAGGATCCTATGGCTACACCTTC.

Remarks on this clone: As the CDR3 is not closed by the conserved phenylalanine or tryptophan, this likely results from a read error. The DNA is left out, because the CDR3 cannot be placed on it with certainty; the CDR3 is given as TCRdb lists it. The chain combines TRBV18 with TRBJ1-2; the table's D gene call, TRBD1, was not cross checked with the DNA. Per germline, CDR1 KGHSH and CDR2 LQKENI. From its first to its last residue, the CDR3 has 12 amino acids. CDR3 amino acids: CASSPPIGRAHL.

The chain uses TRBV7-8 and TRBJ2-6; D not resolved. CDR3 length: 17 residues. V was pared by 5 bases and J by 1 base, with 15 bases between. CDR1 and CDR2 from the germline V gene are SGHVS and FQNEAQ. The CDR3 DNA sequence: TGTGCCAGCAGCCCCCTTTTACTAATATCTGGGGCCAACGTCCTGACTTTC. Its protein product is CASSPLLLISGANVLTF.

The chain carries TRBV5-1 and TRBJ2-2, with TRBD2 matching 13 bases. J gave up 6 bases and V 9 bases, and 11 bases lay outside the gene matches. The germline gives CDR1 SGHRS, CDR2 YFSETQ. The CDR3 runs 16 residues. In nucleotides, the CDR3 is TGCGCCACCAGAGGACTAGCGGGAGCGTCTTCCGGGGAGCTGTTTTTT. As protein: CATRGLAGASSGELFF.

The chain joins TRBV30 to TRBJ2-7; D is perhaps TRBD1 (6 bases). The CDR3 totals 13 residues. V gave up 2 bases and J gave up 3 bases, with 11 bases separating them. Looked up from germline, CDR1 is GTSNPN and CDR2 is SVGIG (reference sequence). The CDR3 DNA reads TGTGCCTGGAGTTGGGGGCTTATCTACGAGCAGTACTTC. Translating it yields CAWSWGLIYEQYF.

This sequence joins TRBV7-3 and TRBJ2-7; 10 bases match TRBD1. CDR1 and CDR2 (germline): SGHTA, FQGTGA. This CDR3 comprises 13 residues. V shed 5 bases, J shed 5 bases, and the junction held 3 bases outside the gene matches. CDR3 amino acids: CASSLGTGDEQYF. CDR3 sequence (DNA): TGTGCCAGCAGCCTCGGGACAGGGGACGAGCAGTACTTC.

The chain couples TRBV5-5 to TRBJ1-1; the D is unclear. Per the germline V gene, CDR1 is SGHKS and CDR2 is YYEKEE (reference sequence). V was shortened by 3 bases and J by 1 base, with 7 bases between the two germline ends. The CDR3 covers 13 residues. The CDR3 protein is CASSWEGNTEAFF. The CDR3 DNA reads as TGTGCCAGCAGCTGGGAGGGGAACACTGAAGCTTTCTTT.

J is TRBJ2-3 and V is TRBV7-6, with 7 bases fitting TRBD2. CDR3 size: 17 residues. Germline values: CDR1 SGHVS, CDR2 FNYEAQ. J was trimmed by 2 bases and V by 4 bases; bases with no gene match: 12. CDR3 DNA sequence: TGTGCCAGCAGCTCGGGGAGTGGGACTACTGACACAGATACGCAGTATTTT. It encodes CASSSGSGTTDTDTQYF.

The CDR3 protein is CASSLRNQPQHF. The CDR3 bases are TGTGCCAGTAGTCTCAGGAATCAGCCCCAGCATTTT. The chain has TRBV19 and TRBJ1-5; D unresolved. The germline V gene has CDR1 LNHDA and CDR2 SQIVND (reference sequence). The CDR3 length is 12 residues. Trimming shortened V by 5 bases and J by 4 bases, and 6 bases separated the two germline ends.

This rearrangement joins TRBV18 to TRBJ2-2; maybe TRBD2 (5 bases). In germline, CDR1 is KGHSH, CDR2 LQKENI. Trimming took off 5 bases at V and 0 bases at J, with 7 bases between the two ends. This CDR3 spans 14 amino acids. The CDR3 sequence: CASSSSTNTGELFF. The CDR3 DNA sequence: TGTGCCAGCTCATCTAGCACGAACACCGGGGAGCTGTTTTTT.

The chain has TRBV5-6 and TRBJ1-1; 8 nucleotides agree with TRBD1. There are 14 residues in the CDR3. Germline assignment: CDR1 SGHDT and CDR2 YYEEEE. Trimming took 3 bases from V and 3 from J; bases not matched to a gene: 4. The CDR3 loop is CASSSYRGYTEAFF. The CDR3 DNA reads as TGTGCCAGCAGCTCGTACAGGGGGTACACTGAAGCTTTCTTT.

The chain couples TRBV5-1 to TRBJ2-3, with 12 bases matching TRBD1. Germline V gene data show CDR1 as SGHRS and CDR2 as YFSETQ. The V segment lost 4 bases and the J segment 5 bases; nucleotides outside the gene matches: 5. This CDR3 has 15 residues. Here the CDR3 reads CASSPGTGGVDTQYF. The CDR3 DNA follows: TGCGCCAGCAGCCCTGGGACAGGGGGCGTAGATACGCAGTATTTT.

The gene calls are TRBV5-4 and TRBJ1-2; TRBD1 might be the D (5 bases). Germline V lookup: CDR1 SGHNT, CDR2 YYREEE (reference sequence). With 4 bases removed from V and 5 bases from J, the gap between germline ends came to 9 bases. The CDR3 sequence is 12 residues long. The CDR3: CASSLDRYGYTF. The CDR3 DNA sequence: TGTGCCAGCAGCCTCGACAGATATGGCTACACCTTC.

The chain joins TRBV13 to TRBJ2-4, with 7 bases aligning to TRBD1. V trimming: 5 bases; J trimming: 9 bases; junction bases outside the gene matches: 13. The germline V gene encodes CDR1 PRHDT and CDR2 FYEKMQ (reference sequence). This CDR3 comprises 15 residues. CDR3 sequence (DNA): TGTGCCAGCAGCGCCCGGGACAGCGACCTTAGCATTCAGTACTTC. It specifies CASSARDSDLSIQYF.

The DNA for the CDR3 is TGTGCCAGCAGTCTAAACGGCCCCGGGGAGCAGTACTTC. This gives the protein CASSLNGPGEQYF. J is TRBJ2-7 and V is TRBV6-5, with D unresolved. The CDR3 is 13 residues long. Trimming stripped 5 bases from V and 7 bases from J, with 15 bases between. Germline CDR1 and CDR2: MNHEY and SVGAGI.

The CDR3 here is CASSELVLGGTEAFF. The CDR3 DNA sequence: TGTGCCAGCAGTGAATTAGTCCTTGGAGGCACTGAAGCTTTCTTT. The chain links TRBV6-1 to TRBJ1-1; D not certain. V lost 2 bases and J 4 bases, leaving 14 bases between the germline ends. The CDR3 is 15 amino acids. CDR1 MNHNS and CDR2 SASEGT come from the germline V gene.

The chain employs TRBV7-6 and TRBJ2-5, with TRBD2 matching over 13 bases. The J segment lost 1 base and the V segment lost 5 bases, leaving 4 bases of the junction unmatched. This CDR3 comprises 16 residues. Germline V gene sequence: CDR1 SGHVS, CDR2 FNYEAQ. DNA of the CDR3: TGTGCCAGCAGCCCCAGACTAGCGGGGGGCCAAGAGACCCAGTACTTC. This gives the protein CASSPRLAGGQETQYF.

This rearrangement joins TRBV9 to TRBJ2-3; 10 bases match TRBD2. This CDR3 has 15 residues. Germline V gene lookup returns CDR1 SGDLS and CDR2 YYNGEE. The V gene end was trimmed by 0 bases and the J gene end by 6 bases; junction bases not matched to a gene: 4. DNA for the CDR3: TGTGCCAGCAGCGTAGAGCGGGGGGGCCTCGATACGCAGTATTTT. Protein sequence: CASSVERGGLDTQYF.

The rearrangement joins TRBV29-1 to TRBJ2-5; no clear D. V was trimmed by 4 bases and J by 7 bases, leaving 10 bases between them. Germline loops: CDR1 SQVTM, CDR2 ANQGSEA. This CDR3 region has 11 residues. CDR3 sequence reads: CSVVDTGTQYF. CDR3 sequence (DNA): TGCAGCGTTGTTGACACCGGGACCCAGTACTTC.

Comment on this clone: Distinct nucleotide sequences in the sample also encode this CDR3. The rearrangement joins TRBV7-2 to TRBJ2-7; 8 bases fit TRBD2. The CDR3 extends over 14 amino acids. J lost 2 bases, V lost 2 bases, and 2 bases had no gene match. Germline V gene lookup returns CDR1 SGHTA and CDR2 FQGNSA. CDR3 DNA: TGTGCCAGCAGCTTACTAGCGGGTCCCTACGAGCAGTACTTC. Protein sequence: CASSLLAGPYEQYF.

The rearrangement uses TRBV5-1 and TRBJ2-7, with D unresolved. V was pared by 0 bases and J by 0 bases, with 4 bases between. The CDR3 totals 13 residues. Germline V gene lookup returns CDR1 SGHRS and CDR2 YFSETQ. The CDR3 DNA reads as TGCGCCAGCAGCTTGGCAGGCTCCTACGAGCAGTACTTC. This sequence encodes CASSLAGSYEQYF.

The J gene is TRBJ2-7, the V gene TRBV4-2; a possible D gene is TRBD2 (6 bases). This CDR3 region has 16 residues. The germline V gene has CDR1 LGHNA and CDR2 YNFKEQ. Trimming took off 0 bases at V and 1 base at J, with 13 bases between the two ends. CDR3 in amino acids: CASSQDLASESYEQYF. In DNA, the CDR3 is TGTGCCAGCAGCCAAGATCTGGCTAGCGAATCCTACGAGCAGTACTTC.

The CDR3 is CASSLGLAGGVQYF. DNA of the CDR3: TGTGCCAGCAGCCTCGGTCTAGCGGGGGGGGTGCAGTACTTC. This chain joins TRBV7-8 and TRBJ2-7, with 12 nucleotides matching TRBD2. Trimming cost V 5 bases and J 9 bases; bases outside gene matches: 8. The germline CDR1 and CDR2 sequences are SGHVS and FQNEAQ. The CDR3 has 14 residues.

The CDR3: CASSYGDRGSYEQYF. The CDR3 nucleotides read TGTGCCAGCAGTTACGGAGACAGGGGATCCTACGAGCAGTACTTC. The rearrangement joins TRBV6-5 to TRBJ2-7, with 8 bases aligning to TRBD1. The J segment lost 1 base and the V segment lost 2 bases, leaving 4 bases of the junction unmatched. Germline V gene data show CDR1 as MNHEY and CDR2 as SVGAGI. This CDR3 spans 15 amino acids.